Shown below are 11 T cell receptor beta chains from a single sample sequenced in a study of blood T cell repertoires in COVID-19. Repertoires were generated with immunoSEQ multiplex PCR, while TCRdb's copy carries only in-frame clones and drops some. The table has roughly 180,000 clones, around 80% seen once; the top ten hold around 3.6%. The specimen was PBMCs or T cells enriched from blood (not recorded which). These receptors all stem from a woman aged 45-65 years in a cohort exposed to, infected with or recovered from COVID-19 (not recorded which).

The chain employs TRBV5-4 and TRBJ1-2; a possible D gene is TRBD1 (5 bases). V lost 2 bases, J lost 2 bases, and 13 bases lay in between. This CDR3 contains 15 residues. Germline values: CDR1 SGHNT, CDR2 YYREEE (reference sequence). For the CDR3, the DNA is TGTGCCAGCAGCTTCCGGGACGGGGGGAACTATGGCTACACCTTC. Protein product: CASSFRDGGNYGYTF.

DNA for the CDR3: TGTGCCAGCAGCGTAGGTTGGAGGGCAGATACGCAGTATTTT. Amino acid sequence: CASSVGWRADTQYF. The V gene is TRBV9, the J gene TRBJ2-3, with D maybe TRBD2 (6 bases). Germline assignment: CDR1 SGDLS and CDR2 YYNGEE. V was clipped by 0 bases and J by 4 bases, with 9 bases between them. The CDR3 loop spans 14 amino acids.

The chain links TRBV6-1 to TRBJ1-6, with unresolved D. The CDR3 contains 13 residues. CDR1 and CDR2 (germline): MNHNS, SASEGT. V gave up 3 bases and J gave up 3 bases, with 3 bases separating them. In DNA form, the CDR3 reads TGTGCCAGCAGTGATCTCTATAATTCACCCCTCCACTTT. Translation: CASSDLYNSPLHF.

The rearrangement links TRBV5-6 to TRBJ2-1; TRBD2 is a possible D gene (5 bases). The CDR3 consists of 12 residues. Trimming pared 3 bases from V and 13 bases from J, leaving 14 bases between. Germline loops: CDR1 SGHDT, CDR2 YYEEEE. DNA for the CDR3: TGTGCCAGCAGCTCAGGACTCGACGTCCAGTTCTTC. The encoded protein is CASSSGLDVQFF.

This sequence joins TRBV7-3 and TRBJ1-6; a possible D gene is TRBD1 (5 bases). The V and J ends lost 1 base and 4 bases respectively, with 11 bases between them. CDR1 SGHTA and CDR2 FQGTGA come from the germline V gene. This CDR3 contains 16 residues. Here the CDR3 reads CASSLMSGGYNSPLHF. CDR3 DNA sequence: TGTGCCAGCAGCTTAATGTCCGGGGGGTATAATTCACCCCTCCACTTT.

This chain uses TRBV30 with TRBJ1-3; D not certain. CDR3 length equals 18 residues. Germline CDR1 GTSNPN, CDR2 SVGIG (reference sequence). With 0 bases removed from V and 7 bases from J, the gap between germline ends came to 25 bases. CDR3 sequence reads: CAWSVRRWREVVYNTIYF. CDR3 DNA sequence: TGTGCCTGGAGTGTACGAAGGTGGAGGGAGGTAGTATATAACACCATATATTTT.

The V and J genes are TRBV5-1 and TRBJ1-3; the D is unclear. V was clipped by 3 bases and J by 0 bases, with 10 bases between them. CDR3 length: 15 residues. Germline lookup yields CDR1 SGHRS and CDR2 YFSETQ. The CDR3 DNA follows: TGCGCCAGCAGCTCAGAACAGATCTCTGGAAACACCATATATTTT. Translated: CASSSEQISGNTIYF.

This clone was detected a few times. CDR3 amino acids: CASSSVSTDTQYF. CDR3 bases: TGTGCCAGCAGCTCCGTGAGCACAGATACGCAGTATTTT. The rearrangement links TRBV5-4 to TRBJ2-3; D is uncertain. There are 13 residues in the CDR3. Germline V CDR1 and CDR2: SGHNT, YYREEE (reference sequence). V lost 3 bases and J 0 bases, leaving 5 bases between the germline ends.

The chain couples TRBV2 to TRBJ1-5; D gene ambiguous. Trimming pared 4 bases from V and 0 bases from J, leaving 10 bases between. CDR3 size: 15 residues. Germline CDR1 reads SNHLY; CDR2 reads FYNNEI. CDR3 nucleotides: TGTGCCAGCAGTGTTTCAGGTTATAGCAATCAGCCCCAGCATTTT. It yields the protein CASSVSGYSNQPQHF.

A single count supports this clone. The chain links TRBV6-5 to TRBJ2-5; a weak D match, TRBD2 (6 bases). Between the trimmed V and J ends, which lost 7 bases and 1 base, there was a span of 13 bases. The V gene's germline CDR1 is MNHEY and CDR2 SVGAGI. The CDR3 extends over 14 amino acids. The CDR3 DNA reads TGTGCCAGCAATTATGGCGGGACCCAAGAGACCCAGTACTTC. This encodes CASNYGGTQETQYF.

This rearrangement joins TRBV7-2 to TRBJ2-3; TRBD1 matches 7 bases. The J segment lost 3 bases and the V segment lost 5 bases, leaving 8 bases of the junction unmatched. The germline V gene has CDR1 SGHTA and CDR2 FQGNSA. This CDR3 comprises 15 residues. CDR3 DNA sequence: TGTGCCAGCAGCATCACCGGGACAGTAACAGATACGCAGTATTTT. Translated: CASSITGTVTDTQYF. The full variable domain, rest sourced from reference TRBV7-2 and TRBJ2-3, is GAGVSQSPSNKVTEKGKDVELRCDPISGHTALYWYRQSLGQGLEFLIYFQGNSAPDKSGLPSDRFSAERTGGSVSTLTIQRTQQEDSAVYLCASSITGTVTDTQYFGPGTRLTVL.